Listed here is a single T cell receptor beta chain. The data are from a study of PD-L1 blockade in urothelial cancer. Across the study: Blood samples had a median of approximately 140,000 T cells, tens of thousands of unique TCRs, and clonality approximately 0.086.

Each PCR had synthetic TCR analog templates added to it as a spike-in. The repertoire was sequenced with immunoSEQ multiplex PCR; TCRdb's copy has only in-frame clones and lacks some. The profile shows 30,000 to 40,000 clones, around 79% of them singletons. Germline assignment: CDR1 SGHTA and CDR2 FQGTGA. With 5 bases removed from V and 5 bases from J, the gap between germline ends came to 12 bases. The CDR3 covers 14 residues. This TCR was recovered from a man in his 70s with urothelial cancer. J is TRBJ2-2 and V is TRBV7-3; tentative D call: TRBD1 (6 bases). Sequenced material: PBMCs, taken around atezolizumab (anti-PD-L1) treatment. CDR3 coding DNA: TGTGCCAGCAGCACAGGGTGGGAAACCGGGGAGCTGTTTTTT. Translated, it gives CASSTGWETGELFF.